The 6 T cell receptor beta chains below all came from one sample that was sequenced in a study of T-cell reconstitution after alpha-beta-depleted transplantation in children (dated by TCRdb to 2016 to 2017). Receptor amplification or capture employed PCR. Data came from an Illumina HiSeq 2500. Molecular barcoding was employed in the preparation of TCR libraries, with unique molecular identifiers being used to normalize TCRbeta repertoire quantification. TCRdb's own reprocessing of the public reads used fastp at Q25 and MiXCR and kept productive beta chains. Each record represents a unique CDR3 protein, reported with the most common genes and DNA among its rows. This sample is represented by over 550,000 distinct CDR3 sequences; more than 9% of them were singletons. The ten largest clones capture about 4.3% of the sample. The specimen comprised PBMCs from the stem cell graft donor, sampled from the stem cell graft. The receptors here all came from a human donor who donated a stem cell graft to a child with acute myeloid leukemia.

This clonotype was seen at least ten times. The chain carries TRBV6-5 and TRBJ1-5, with D possibly TRBD1 on 5 matching bases. Trimming left V 3 bases short and J 4 bases short, with 10 bases between. This CDR3 comprises 14 residues. In germline, CDR1 is MNHEY, CDR2 SVGAGI. The CDR3, as DNA: TGTGCCAGCAGTTATGCGGGGGGGAATCAGCCCCAGCATTTT. Amino acids: CASSYAGGNQPQHF.

V usage is TRBV3-1 and J usage is TRBJ2-7; perhaps TRBD2 as D (5 bases). Germline lookup yields CDR1 LGHDT and CDR2 YNNKEL (reference sequence). The CDR3 runs 14 residues. Trimming took off 5 bases at V and 2 bases at J, with 13 bases between the two ends. The CDR3 loop is CASSGIATAYEQYF. CDR3 DNA sequence: TGTGCCAGCAGCGGGATAGCGACCGCCTACGAGCAGTACTTC.

This clonotype was seen a handful of times. The chain uses TRBV4-2 and TRBJ1-5; tentative D call: TRBD1 (5 bases). The CDR3 is 14 residues long. The germline V gene has CDR1 LGHNA and CDR2 YNFKEQ. Trimming shortened V by 2 bases and J by 6 bases, and 11 bases separated the two germline ends. The CDR3 reads CASSQQGEAQPQHF. In DNA, the CDR3 is TGTGCCAGCAGCCAACAGGGTGAGGCTCAGCCCCAGCATTTT.

This clonotype was seen more than once but under ten times. The chain has TRBV6-2 or TRBV6-3 and TRBJ2-1, with TRBD2 matching over 11 bases. The CDR3 runs to 19 residues. Germline assignment: CDR1 MNHEY and CDR2 SVGEGT. Trimming took 7 bases from V and 7 from J; bases not matched to a gene: 21. CDR3 protein: CASTQPGPGRLAGKNEQFF. CDR3 coding DNA: TGTGCCAGCACTCAACCGGGCCCGGGGAGACTAGCGGGAAAGAATGAGCAGTTCTTC.

The table lists this clonotype with many counts. The chain combines TRBV28 with TRBJ2-7; TRBD1 aligns across 9 bases. The CDR3 has 14 amino acids. V lost 6 bases to trimming and J lost 2 bases; unmatched junction nucleotides: 5. The germline V gene encodes CDR1 MDHEN and CDR2 SYDVKM. The CDR3 here is CASRGQGRTYEQYF. In DNA, the CDR3 is TGTGCCAGCAGGGGACAGGGTCGTACCTACGAGCAGTACTTC.

This clonotype was found many times. This chain connects TRBV20-1 to TRBJ2-7; 9 bases are a match to TRBD2. After removal of 5 bases from V and 3 bases from J, the junction contained 8 bases not matched to a gene. CDR3 length equals 14 residues. CDR1 DFQATT and CDR2 SNEGSKA come from the germline V gene (reference sequence). Here the CDR3 reads CSAHPTSGDYEQYF. DNA for the CDR3: TGCAGTGCTCATCCGACTAGCGGTGACTACGAGCAGTACTTC.